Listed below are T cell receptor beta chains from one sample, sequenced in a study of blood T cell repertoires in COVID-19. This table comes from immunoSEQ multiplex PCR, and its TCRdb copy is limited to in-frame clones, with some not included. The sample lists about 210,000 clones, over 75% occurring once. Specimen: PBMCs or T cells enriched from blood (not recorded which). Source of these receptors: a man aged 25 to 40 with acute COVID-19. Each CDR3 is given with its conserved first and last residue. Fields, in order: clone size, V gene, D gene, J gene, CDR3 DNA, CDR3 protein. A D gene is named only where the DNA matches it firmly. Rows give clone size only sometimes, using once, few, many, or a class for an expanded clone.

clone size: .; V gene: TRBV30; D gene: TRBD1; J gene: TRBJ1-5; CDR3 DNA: TGTGCCTGGAAAGGACAGGGGAATCAGCCCCAGCATTTT; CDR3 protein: CAWKGQGNQPQHF
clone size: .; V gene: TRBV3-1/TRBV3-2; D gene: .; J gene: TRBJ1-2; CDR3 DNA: TGTGCCAGCAGCCAATCCGCCAGAATGCTTTATGGCTACACCTTC; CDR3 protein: CASSQSARMLYGYTF
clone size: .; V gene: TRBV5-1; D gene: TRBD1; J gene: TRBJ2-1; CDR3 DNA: TGCGCCAGCAGCTACTCTGGACAGGGGGCGCCCAATGAGCAGTTCTTC; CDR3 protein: CASSYSGQGAPNEQFF
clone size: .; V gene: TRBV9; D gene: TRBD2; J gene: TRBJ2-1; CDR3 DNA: TGTGCCAGCAGCGTATTCCCCAGCGGGGGAAACAATGAGCAGTTCTTC; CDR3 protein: CASSVFPSGGNNEQFF
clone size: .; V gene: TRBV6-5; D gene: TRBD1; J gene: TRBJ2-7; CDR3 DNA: TGTGCCAGCAGCCCCTACCAGGGGGCCTACGAGCAGTACTTC; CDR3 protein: CASSPYQGAYEQYF
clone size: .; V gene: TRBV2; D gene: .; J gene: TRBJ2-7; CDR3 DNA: TGTGCCAGCATTTTAGAGGGCGGAGCCTACGAGCAGTACTTC; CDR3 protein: CASILEGGAYEQYF
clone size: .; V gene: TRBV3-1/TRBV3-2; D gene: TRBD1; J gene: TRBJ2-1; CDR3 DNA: TGTGCCAGCAGCCTGGGACAGGGCTCCAATGAGCAGTTCTTC; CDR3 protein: CASSLGQGSNEQFF
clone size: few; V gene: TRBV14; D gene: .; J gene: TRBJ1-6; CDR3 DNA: TGTGCCAGCAGCAAGTGGGGGCCCTATAATTCACCCCTCCACTTT; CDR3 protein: CASSKWGPYNSPLHF
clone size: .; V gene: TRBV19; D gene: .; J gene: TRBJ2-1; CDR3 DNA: TGTGCCAGTAGAGCCCGGACAGCGAGCTCCTACAATGAGCAGTTCTTC; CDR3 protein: CASRARTASSYNEQFF
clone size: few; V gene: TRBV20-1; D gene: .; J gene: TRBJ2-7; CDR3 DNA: TGCAGTTCATACAGGGGGGGCGAGCAGTACTTC; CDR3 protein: CSSYRGGEQYF
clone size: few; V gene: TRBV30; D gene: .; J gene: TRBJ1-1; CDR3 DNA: TGTGCCTGGAGTAGACATAACACTGAAGCTTTCTTT; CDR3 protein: CAWSRHNTEAFF
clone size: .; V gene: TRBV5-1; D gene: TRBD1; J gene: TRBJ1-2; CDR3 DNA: TGCGCCAGCAGCGAGGGACAGGTCTACTATGGCTACACCTTC; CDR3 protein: CASSEGQVYYGYTF
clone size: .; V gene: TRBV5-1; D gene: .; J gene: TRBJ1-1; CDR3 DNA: TGCGCCAGCAGCCGGACGGGGGAGGGTGAAGCTTTCTTT; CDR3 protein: CASSRTGEGEAFF
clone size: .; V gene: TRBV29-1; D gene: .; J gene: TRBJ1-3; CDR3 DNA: TGCAGCGTTATGGGCCCAAAATGGGGAGAGTCTGGAAACACCATATATTTT; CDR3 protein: CSVMGPKWGESGNTIYF
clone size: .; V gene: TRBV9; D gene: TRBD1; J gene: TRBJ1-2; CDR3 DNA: TGTGCCAGCAGCCCCCAGGGGGCTGGCTACACCTTC; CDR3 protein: CASSPQGAGYTF
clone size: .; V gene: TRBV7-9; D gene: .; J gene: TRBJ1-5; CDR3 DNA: TGTGCCAGCAGCTTAGCGGCGGGACAGCCCCAGCATTTT; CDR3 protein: CASSLAAGQPQHF
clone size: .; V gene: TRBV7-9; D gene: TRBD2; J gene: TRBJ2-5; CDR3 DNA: TGTGCCACCATCAGCGGGGGGGATGGGACCCAGTACTTC; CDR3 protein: CATISGGDGTQYF
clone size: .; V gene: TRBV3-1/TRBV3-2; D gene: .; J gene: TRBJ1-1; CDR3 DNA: TGTGCCAGCAGCCAAACAGGTGCGGGGGCCGGTGAAGCTTTCTTT; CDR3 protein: CASSQTGAGAGEAFF
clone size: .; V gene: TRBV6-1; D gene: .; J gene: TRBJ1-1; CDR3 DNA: TGTGCCAGCAGTGAAGGTGACAGCTACATGAACACTGAAGCTTTCTTT; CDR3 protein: CASSEGDSYMNTEAFF
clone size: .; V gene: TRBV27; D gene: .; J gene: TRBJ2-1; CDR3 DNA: TGTGCCAGCAGTTTAACCGGGGGGCACGAGCAGTTCTTC; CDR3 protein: CASSLTGGHEQFF
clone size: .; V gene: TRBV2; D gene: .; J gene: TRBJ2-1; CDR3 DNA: TGTGCCAGCAGTGTTGGGGGGGCGGACAATGAGCAGTTCTTC; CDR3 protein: CASSVGGADNEQFF
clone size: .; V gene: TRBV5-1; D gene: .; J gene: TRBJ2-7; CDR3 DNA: TGCGCCAGGTCCCCTAGGCCGACCGACTCCTACGAGCAGTACTTC; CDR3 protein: CARSPRPTDSYEQYF
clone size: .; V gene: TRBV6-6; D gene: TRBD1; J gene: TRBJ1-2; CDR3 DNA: TGTGCCAGTAAACTAACAGGGGTGTTAGATGGCTACACCTTC; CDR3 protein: CASKLTGVLDGYTF
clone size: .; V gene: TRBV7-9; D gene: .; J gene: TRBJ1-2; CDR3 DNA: TGTGCCAGCAGCTTAGCGTCGCGGCCCCAGGGAGGCGGCTACACCTTC; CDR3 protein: CASSLASRPQGGGYTF
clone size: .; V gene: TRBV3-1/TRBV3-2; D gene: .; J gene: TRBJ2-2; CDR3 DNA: TGTGCCAGCGGTTACGGGATTCACACCGGGGAGCTGTTTTTT; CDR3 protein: CASGYGIHTGELFF
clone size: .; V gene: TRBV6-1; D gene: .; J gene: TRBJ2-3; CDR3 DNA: TGTGCCAGCAGTGAAGGTCGGGGATCTCAGGCGCAGTATTTT; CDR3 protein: CASSEGRGSQAQYF
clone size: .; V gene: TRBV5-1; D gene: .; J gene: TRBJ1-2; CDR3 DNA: TGCGCCAGCAGCTTGGATCAGTCGGGAGTTAACTATGGCTACACCTTC; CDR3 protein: CASSLDQSGVNYGYTF
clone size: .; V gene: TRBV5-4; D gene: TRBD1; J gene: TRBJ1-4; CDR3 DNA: TGTGCCAGCAGCTCTCACAGGGGGCTGGATGAAAAACTGTTTTTT; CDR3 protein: CASSSHRGLDEKLFF
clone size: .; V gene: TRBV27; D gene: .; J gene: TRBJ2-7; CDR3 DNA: TGTGCCAGCAGTTTAGACAGTGCCTACGAGCAGTACTTC; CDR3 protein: CASSLDSAYEQYF
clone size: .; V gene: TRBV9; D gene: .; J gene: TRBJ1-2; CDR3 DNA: TGTGCCAGCAGCGTAGACGGGGAACCCTATGGCTACACCTTC; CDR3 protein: CASSVDGEPYGYTF
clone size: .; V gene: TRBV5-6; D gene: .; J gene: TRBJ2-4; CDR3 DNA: TGTGCCAGCTCGACTTTCAGGGGATCCGACATTCAGTACTTC; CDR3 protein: CASSTFRGSDIQYF
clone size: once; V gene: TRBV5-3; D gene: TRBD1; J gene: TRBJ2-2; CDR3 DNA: TGTGCCAGAGAAGGGACAGGACGGGACACCGGGGAGCTGTTTTTT; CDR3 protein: CAREGTGRDTGELFF
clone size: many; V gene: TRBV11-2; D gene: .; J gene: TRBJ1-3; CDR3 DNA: TGTGCCAGCAGCCCCTTCCCTGGAAACACCATATATTTT; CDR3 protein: CASSPFPGNTIYF
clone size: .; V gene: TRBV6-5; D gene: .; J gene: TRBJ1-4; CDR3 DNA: TGTGCCAGCGGCTACTTAGCAACTAATGAAAAACTGTTTTTT; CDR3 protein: CASGYLATNEKLFF
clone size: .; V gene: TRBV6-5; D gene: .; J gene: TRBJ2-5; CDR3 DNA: TGTGCCAGCAGACCCGCCGGGACTTCCCAAGAGACCCAGTACTTC; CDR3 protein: CASRPAGTSQETQYF
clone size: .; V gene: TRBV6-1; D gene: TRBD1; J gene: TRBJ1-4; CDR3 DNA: TGTGCCAGCAGTGTGGACAGGGGAAGTAGTAATGAAAAACTGTTTTTT; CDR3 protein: CASSVDRGSSNEKLFF
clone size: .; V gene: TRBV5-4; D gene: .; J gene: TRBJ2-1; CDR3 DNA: TGTGCCAGCAGCTTCGGAGTTTCCCGTAGCTCCTACAATGAGCAGTTCTTC; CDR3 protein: CASSFGVSRSSYNEQFF
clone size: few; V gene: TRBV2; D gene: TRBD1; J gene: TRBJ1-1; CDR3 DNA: TGTGCCCTAGCGCAGGGGGCTGAAGCTTTCTTT; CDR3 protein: CALAQGAEAFF
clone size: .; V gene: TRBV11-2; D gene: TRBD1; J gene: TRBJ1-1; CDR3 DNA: TGTGCCAGCAGCTCTTCGACAGGGGAAAAAGCTTTCTTT; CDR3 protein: CASSSSTGEKAFF
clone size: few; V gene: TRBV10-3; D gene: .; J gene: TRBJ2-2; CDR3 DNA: TGTGCCATCACAGGATCCAGGGGGAACACCGGGGAGCTGTTTTTT; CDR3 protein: CAITGSRGNTGELFF
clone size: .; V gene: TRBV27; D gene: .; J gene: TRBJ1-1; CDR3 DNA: TGTGCCAGCAGTTTAGGGGCTAGGACTGAAGCTTTCTTT; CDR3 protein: CASSLGARTEAFF
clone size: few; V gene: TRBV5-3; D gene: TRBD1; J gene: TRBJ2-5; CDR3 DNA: TGTGCCAGAAATTGCAGGGGGCATGAGACCCAGTACTTC; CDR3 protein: CARNCRGHETQYF
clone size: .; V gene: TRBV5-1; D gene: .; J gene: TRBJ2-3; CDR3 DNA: TGCGCCAGCAGCTCGGACTCACCTGGGACAGATACGCAGTATTTT; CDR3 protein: CASSSDSPGTDTQYF
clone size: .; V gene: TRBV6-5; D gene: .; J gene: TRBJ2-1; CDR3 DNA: TGTGCCAGCAGTTACGGCGGGGGCCGAATTAACGAGCAGTTCTTC; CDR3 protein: CASSYGGGRINEQFF
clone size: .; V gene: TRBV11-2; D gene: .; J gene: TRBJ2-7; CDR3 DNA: TGTGCCAGCAGCTTAGTACGGGGGTACGAGCAGTACTTC; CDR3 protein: CASSLVRGYEQYF
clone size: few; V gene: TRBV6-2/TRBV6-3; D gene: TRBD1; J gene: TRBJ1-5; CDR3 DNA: TGTGCCAGCAGCGACAGGGGGTCCAATCAGCCCCAGCATTTT; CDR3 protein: CASSDRGSNQPQHF
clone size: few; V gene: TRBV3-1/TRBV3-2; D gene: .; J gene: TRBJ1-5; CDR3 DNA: TGTGCCAGCAGCCAAGGGGGGGGGTTTGTCAATCAGCCCCAGCATTTT; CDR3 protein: CASSQGGGFVNQPQHF
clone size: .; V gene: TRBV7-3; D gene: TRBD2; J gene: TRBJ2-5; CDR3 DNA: TGTGCCAGCAGCTTAGCTGCGGGGGGGCGGGAGACCCAGTACTTC; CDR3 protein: CASSLAAGGRETQYF
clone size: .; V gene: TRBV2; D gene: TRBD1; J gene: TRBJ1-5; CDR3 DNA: TGTGCCACCTCCCTCCGGGACAGGGATCAGCCCCAGCATTTT; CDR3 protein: CATSLRDRDQPQHF
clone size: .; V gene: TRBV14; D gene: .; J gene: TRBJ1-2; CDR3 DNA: TGTGCCAGCAGCCAAGTAGATTCCTTC; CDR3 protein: CASSQVDSF
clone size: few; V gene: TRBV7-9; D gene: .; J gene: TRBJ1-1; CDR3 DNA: TGTGCCAGCAGCTTTAGCGGGGAATCGACTGAAGCTTTCTTT; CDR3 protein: CASSFSGESTEAFF
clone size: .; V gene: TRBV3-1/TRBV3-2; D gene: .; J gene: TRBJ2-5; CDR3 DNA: TGTGCCAGCAGTCCAAGCTACGACCTGGAGGAGACCCAGTACTTC; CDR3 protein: CASSPSYDLEETQYF
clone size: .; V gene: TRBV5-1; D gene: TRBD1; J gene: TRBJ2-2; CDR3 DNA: TGCGCCAGCACTACCGGGACAGTCGTGGCCGGGGAGCTGTTTTTT; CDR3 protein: CASTTGTVVAGELFF
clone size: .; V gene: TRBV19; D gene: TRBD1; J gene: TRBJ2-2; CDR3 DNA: TGTGCCAGTAGTACATCGGACAGGTGGACCGGGGAGCTGTTTTTT; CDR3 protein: CASSTSDRWTGELFF